These T cell receptor beta chains were read from a single sample in a study of blood T cell repertoires in COVID-19. Generated by immunoSEQ multiplex PCR, the TCRdb table keeps only in-frame clones and is missing some. The sample comprises some 55,000 clones, approximately 89% of which are singletons, and approximately 7% rests with the top ten. Sequencing was carried out using peripheral blood. The receptors come from a man aged 55 to 69 with acute or convalescent COVID-19. Both conserved end residues are part of each CDR3. Fields, in order: D gene, V gene, CDR3 length, clone size, J gene, CDR3 DNA, CDR3 protein. The D gene is left open where the match is weak. Clone size is stated in some rows and not others, as once, few, many or a class when expanded.

TRBD1	TRBV7-3	13	-	TRBJ1-2	TGTGCCAGCAGCCCGGGACAGGAATATGGCTACACCTTC	CASSPGQEYGYTF
-	TRBV27	14	-	TRBJ1-4	TGTGCCAGCAGTCAAACAGGGAGTGGCGAAAAACTGTTTTTT	CASSQTGSGEKLFF
-	TRBV30	15	-	TRBJ2-3	TGTGCCTGGAGTGTAGACACTCGGTACACAGATACGCAGTATTTT	CAWSVDTRYTDTQYF
-	TRBV5-4	12	-	TRBJ1-2	TGTGCCAGCAGCCCGACTGGGTATGGCTACACCTTC	CASSPTGYGYTF
TRBD1	TRBV18	13	-	TRBJ1-2	TGTGCCAGCTCACCGGACAGGGTTTTTGGCTACACCTTC	CASSPDRVFGYTF
-	TRBV6-2/TRBV6-3	14	-	TRBJ1-1	TGTGCCAGCAGTTACTCAACAGGGCTCACTGAAGCTTTCTTT	CASSYSTGLTEAFF
-	TRBV9	13	-	TRBJ2-1	TGTGCCAGCAGCGTCTATACCTACAATGAGCAGTTCTTC	CASSVYTYNEQFF
-	TRBV7-9	12	-	TRBJ2-7	TGTGCCAGCAGCTGGGGGGAGAACGAGCAGTACTTC	CASSWGENEQYF
TRBD1	TRBV27	19	-	TRBJ1-2	TGTGCCAGCAGTCCTCGTGGTCCCTCCGGGACAGGGGGTCGAAAGGGCTACACCTTC	CASSPRGPSGTGGRKGYTF
-	TRBV4-3	14	-	TRBJ1-3	TGCGCCAGCAGCCAAGAGGTACAAGGAAACACCATATATTTT	CASSQEVQGNTIYF
-	TRBV13	14	-	TRBJ2-7	TGTGCCAGCATCAACACAGGTTTCCCCTACGAGCAGTACTTC	CASINTGFPYEQYF
-	TRBV20-1	11	-	TRBJ1-2	TGCAGTGCTAGCCAGGACTATGGCTACACCTTC	CSASQDYGYTF
TRBD2	TRBV2	14	few	TRBJ2-3	TGTGCCAGCAAGTTAGCGGGGGGGTCAGATACGCAGTATTTT	CASKLAGGSDTQYF
TRBD1	TRBV30	14	-	TRBJ2-2	TGTGCCTGGAGTCGGGACAGGGGTGCCGGGGAGCTGTTTTTT	CAWSRDRGAGELFF
-	TRBV29-1	12	-	TRBJ2-7	TGCAGCGTTGTCTTTAGCGGCTACGAGCAGTACTTC	CSVVFSGYEQYF
TRBD1	TRBV9	17	-	TRBJ2-7	TGTGCCAGCAGCGTAGGGGTAACGGGACAGAGAAATTACGAGCAGTACTTC	CASSVGVTGQRNYEQYF
-	TRBV6-2/TRBV6-3	17	-	TRBJ2-6	TGTGCCAGCAGTGCTGTACAGTGGGTAGGTGGGGCCAACGTCCTGACTTTC	CASSAVQWVGGANVLTF
-	TRBV5-4	17	-	TRBJ2-7	TGTGCCAGCAGCTTGGGGAGTGACGGTCTAAGCTCCTACGAGCAGTACTTC	CASSLGSDGLSSYEQYF
TRBD1	TRBV27	16	-	TRBJ2-5	TGTGCCAGCAGTATGTTGCTGGGGACAGGACAAGAGACCCAGTACTTC	CASSMLLGTGQETQYF
TRBD1	TRBV6-6	18	-	TRBJ1-1	TGTGCCAGCAGTCCCGAAAAGACGTGGACAGGGCGGGGCACTGAAGCTTTCTTT	CASSPEKTWTGRGTEAFF
-	TRBV5-1	15	-	TRBJ1-2	TGCGCCAGCAGCTTGGCTTCAGGGGCTAACTATGGCTACACCTTC	CASSLASGANYGYTF
TRBD1	TRBV13	15	-	TRBJ1-4	TGTGCCAGCGGGCTTATCCGCAGGGGGAATGAAAAACTGTTTTTT	CASGLIRRGNEKLFF
TRBD2	TRBV5-1	18	-	TRBJ2-2	TGCGCCAGCAGCTTGGCCCCAACGGGGGCTAGCGGGGTCGGGGAGCTGTTTTTT	CASSLAPTGASGVGELFF
-	TRBV19	16	-	TRBJ1-5	TGTGCCAGTACCACATCCCAGGAAGATAGCAATCAGCCCCAGCATTTT	CASTTSQEDSNQPQHF
-	TRBV3-1/TRBV3-2	14	-	TRBJ1-3	TGTGCCAGCAGCCTAACAGACTCTGGAAACACCATATATTTT	CASSLTDSGNTIYF
-	TRBV4-3	15	-	TRBJ1-2	TGCGCCAGCAGCCCAGGGACTCATAGCCCCTATGGCTACACCTTC	CASSPGTHSPYGYTF
-	TRBV19	15	-	TRBJ1-3	TGTGCCAGTAGTCCGGACAACTACTCTGGAAACACCATATATTTT	CASSPDNYSGNTIYF
-	TRBV2	14	-	TRBJ1-5	TGTGCCAGCAGTGATTTGGGGGGGCCTCAGCCCCAGCATTTT	CASSDLGGPQPQHF
-	TRBV5-1	12	-	TRBJ1-1	TGCGCCAGCAGGTTCGAACAGGGTGGAACTTTCTTT	CASRFEQGGTFF
TRBD1	TRBV5-5	15	-	TRBJ2-1	TGTGCCAGCAGCGCCGAGGGCAGGGGGTACAATGAGCAGTTCTTC	CASSAEGRGYNEQFF